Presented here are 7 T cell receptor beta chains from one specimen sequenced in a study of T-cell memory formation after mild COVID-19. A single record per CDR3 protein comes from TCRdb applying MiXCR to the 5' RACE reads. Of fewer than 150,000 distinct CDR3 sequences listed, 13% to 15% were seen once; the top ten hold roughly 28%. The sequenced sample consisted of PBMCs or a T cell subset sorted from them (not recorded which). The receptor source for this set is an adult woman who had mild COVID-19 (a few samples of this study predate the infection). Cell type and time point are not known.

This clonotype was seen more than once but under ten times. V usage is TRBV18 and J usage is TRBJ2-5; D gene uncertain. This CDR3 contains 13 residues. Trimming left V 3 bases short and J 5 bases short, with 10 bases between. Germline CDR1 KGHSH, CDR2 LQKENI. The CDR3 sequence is CASSPELKETQYF. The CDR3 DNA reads TGTGCCAGCTCACCGGAATTAAAGGAGACCCAGTACTTC.

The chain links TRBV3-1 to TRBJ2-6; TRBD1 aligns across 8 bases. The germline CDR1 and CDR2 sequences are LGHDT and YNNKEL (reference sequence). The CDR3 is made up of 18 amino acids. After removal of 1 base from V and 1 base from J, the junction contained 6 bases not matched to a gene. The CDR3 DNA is TGTGCCAGCAGCCAAGCTGACAGGGGAAGTTCTGGGGCCAACGTCCTGACTTTC. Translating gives CASSQADRGSSGANVLTF.

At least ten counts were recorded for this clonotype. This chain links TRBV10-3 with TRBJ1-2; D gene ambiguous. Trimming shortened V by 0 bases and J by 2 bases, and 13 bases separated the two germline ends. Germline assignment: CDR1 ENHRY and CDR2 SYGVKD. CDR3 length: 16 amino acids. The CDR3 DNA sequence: TGTGCCATCAGTGAGTCGGTCTCTAGTACGAACTATGGCTACACCTTC. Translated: CAISESVSSTNYGYTF.

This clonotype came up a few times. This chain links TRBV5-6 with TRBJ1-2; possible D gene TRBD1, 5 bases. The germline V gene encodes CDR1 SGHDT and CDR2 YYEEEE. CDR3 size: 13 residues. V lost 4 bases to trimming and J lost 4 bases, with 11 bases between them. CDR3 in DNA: TGTGCCAGCAGCGGGGACGTCCTCTATGGCTACACCTTC. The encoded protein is CASSGDVLYGYTF.

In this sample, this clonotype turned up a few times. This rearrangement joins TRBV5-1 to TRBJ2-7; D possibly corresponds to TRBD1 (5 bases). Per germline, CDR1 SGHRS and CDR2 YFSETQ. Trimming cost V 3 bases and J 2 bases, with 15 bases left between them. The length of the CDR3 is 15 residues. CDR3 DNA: TGCGCCAGCAGCTCGACAGAATACCTGACCTACGAGCAGTACTTC. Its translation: CASSSTEYLTYEQYF.

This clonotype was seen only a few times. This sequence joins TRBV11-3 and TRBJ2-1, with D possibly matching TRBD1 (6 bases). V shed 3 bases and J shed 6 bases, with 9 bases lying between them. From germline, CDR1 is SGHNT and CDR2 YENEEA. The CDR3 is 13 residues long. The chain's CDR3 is CASSFEGGNEQFF. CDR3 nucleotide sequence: TGTGCCAGCAGCTTCGAAGGGGGCAATGAGCAGTTCTTC.

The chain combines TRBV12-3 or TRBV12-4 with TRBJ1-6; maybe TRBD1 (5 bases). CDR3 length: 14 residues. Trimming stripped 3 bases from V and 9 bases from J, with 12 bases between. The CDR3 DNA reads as TGTGCCAGCAGTTTTCAGGGCAGCGGTTCACCCCTCCACTTT. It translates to CASSFQGSGSPLHF.